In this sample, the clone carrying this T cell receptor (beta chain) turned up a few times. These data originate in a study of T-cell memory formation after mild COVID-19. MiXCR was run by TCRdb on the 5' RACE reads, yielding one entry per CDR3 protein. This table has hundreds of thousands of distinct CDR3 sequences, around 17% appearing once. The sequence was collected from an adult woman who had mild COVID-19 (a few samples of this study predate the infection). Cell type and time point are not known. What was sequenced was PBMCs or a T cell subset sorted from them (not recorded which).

CDR3 nucleotides: TGTGCCACTCATCCGGGACTAGCTTTATACAATGAGCAGTTCTTC. It translates to CATHPGLALYNEQFF. The J gene is TRBJ2-1, the V gene TRBV19; 9 bases line up with TRBD2. This CDR3 comprises 15 residues. V was pared by 10 bases and J by 4 bases, with 11 bases of the junction left unmatched. CDR1 LNHDA and CDR2 SQIVND come from the germline V gene (reference sequence).